This T cell receptor (beta chain) appears in the sequencing data of a study of cytomegalovirus exposure and HLA in healthy donors. Study outcomes and limitations: In a later analysis, DRB1 alleles had the most associated TCRs; HLA-C alleles the fewest. Reports showed the classifier diagnosing cytomegalovirus status with high specificity and sensitivity.

CDR3 length: 18 residues. Unmatched junction bases numbered 6, after V lost 3 bases and J lost 0 bases. The germline V gene encodes CDR1 KGHSH and CDR2 LQKENI. The PCR was carried out with 60 Vbeta primers and 13 Jbeta primers. Method: immunoSEQ multiplex PCR; TCRdb's copy keeps in-frame clones and lacks some. In the table there are 200,000 to 250,000 clones, over 75% of which are singletons. Points on this clone: Its specificity is not known.

When sampled, the donors appeared nominally healthy, though they likely had unrecorded immune exposures. The V and J genes are TRBV18 and TRBJ2-6, with 9 bases lining up with TRBD1. Material for sequencing was PBMCs. The receptor comes from a man between 18 and 35 years old in good health and CMV-seronegative. CDR3 protein: CASSPPGQGFSGANVLTF. The CDR3 DNA follows: TGTGCCAGCTCACCCCCGGGACAGGGCTTCTCTGGGGCCAACGTCCTGACTTTC.